This T cell receptor (beta chain) was observed in a study of blood T cell repertoires in COVID-19. TCRdb's copy holds only in-frame clones and misses some; the assay was immunoSEQ multiplex PCR. The sample carries around 260,000 clones, just over 90% recorded once. The CDR3 is 14 residues long. Per the germline V gene, CDR1 is MGHDK and CDR2 is SYGVNS. V lost 4 bases to trimming and J lost 4 bases; unmatched junction nucleotides: 2. This sequence originates from a woman in her thirties with COVID-19, enrolled during active disease. Input material: peripheral blood. The chain recombines TRBV25-1 with TRBJ2-5; 11 nucleotides align to TRBD1. The CDR3, as DNA: TGTGCCAGCAGTGGGACAGGGGGCGTAGAGACCCAGTACTTC. This translates into CASSGTGGVETQYF.